This record covers a single T cell receptor (beta chain). Its antigen remains unknown. The sample originates from a study of T cell responses to AZD1222 COVID-19 vaccine. Study-level background: Second-dose intervals near 4 or 12 weeks were combined.

Generated by immunoSEQ multiplex PCR, the TCRdb table keeps only in-frame clones and is missing some. The sample holds about 170,000 clones, roughly 90% seen once. Study results and caveats: Rises in breadth and depth of Spike-specific TCRs came after two AZD1222 doses. Regions left unmutated in variants are reportedly the target of nearly half of spike-specific TCRs. White British donors predominated, females outnumbered males, and clonal diversity was possibly underestimated.

This TCR came from an adult in good health. The specimen comprised peripheral blood, sampled on day 0 of AZD1222 vaccination.

CDR3 loop: CASTLAGAGHNEQFF. CDR3 coding DNA: TGTGCCAGCACGTTAGCGGGAGCGGGTCACAATGAGCAGTTCTTC. The rearrangement uses TRBV25-1 and TRBJ2-1; 9 bases are a match to TRBD2. After removal of 7 bases from V and 5 bases from J, the junction contained 9 bases not matched to a gene. CDR3 length: 15 amino acids. Germline assignment: CDR1 MGHDK and CDR2 SYGVNS.